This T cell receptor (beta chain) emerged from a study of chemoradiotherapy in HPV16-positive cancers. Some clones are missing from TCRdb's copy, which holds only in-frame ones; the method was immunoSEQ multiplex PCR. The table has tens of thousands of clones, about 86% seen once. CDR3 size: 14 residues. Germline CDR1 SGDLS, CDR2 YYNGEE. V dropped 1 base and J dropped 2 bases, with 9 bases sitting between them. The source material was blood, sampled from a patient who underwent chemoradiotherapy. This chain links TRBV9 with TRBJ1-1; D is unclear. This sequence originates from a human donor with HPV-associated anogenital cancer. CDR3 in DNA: TGTGCCAGCAGCGTATTAGCGGATAACACTGAAGCTTTCTTT. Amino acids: CASSVLADNTEAFF. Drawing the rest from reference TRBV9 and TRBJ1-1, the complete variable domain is DSGVTQTPKHLITATGQRVTLRCSPRSGDLSVYWYQQSLDQGLQFLIQYYNGEERAKGNILERFSAQQFPDLHSELNLSSLELGDSALYFCASSVLADNTEAFFGQGTRLTVV.